Presented here are 2 T cell receptor beta chains from one specimen sequenced in a study of CD8 T cells in ankylosing spondylitis. Study observations and caveats: Characteristic, it appeared, of ankylosing spondylitis blood was a TCR beta motif of 7 or 8 highly homologous variants.

Which antigens these TCRs recognize remains unknown. MiXCR was run by TCRdb on the 5' RACE reads, yielding one entry per CDR3 protein. Of a few hundred thousand distinct CDR3 sequences listed, about a fifth were seen once; the top ten hold about a sixth. Sequenced: blood, either unsorted or a sorted T cell fraction (not recorded which). These receptor sequences come from a male donor with ankylosing spondylitis.

This clonotype has just one count. The chain couples TRBV7-9 to TRBJ2-5; D might be TRBD1 (6 bases). V was trimmed by 6 bases and J by 1 base, leaving 15 bases between them. CDR3 length: 15 residues. Germline loops: CDR1 SEHNR, CDR2 FQNEAQ (reference sequence). The CDR3: CASRDNRVAQETQYF. DNA for the CDR3: TGTGCCAGCAGGGACAACAGGGTGGCCCAAGAGACCCAGTACTTC. Drawing the rest from reference TRBV7-9 and TRBJ2-5, the complete variable domain is DTGVSQNPRHKITKRGQNVTFRCDPISEHNRLYWYRQTLGQGPEFLTYFQNEAQLEKSRLLSDRFSAERPKGSFSTLEIQRTEQGDSAMYLCASRDNRVAQETQYFGPGTRLLVL.

V gene TRBV20-1 combines with J gene TRBJ2-1; tentatively, D is TRBD2 (6 bases). CDR3 size: 14 residues. CDR1 and CDR2 (germline): DFQATT, SNEGSKA (reference sequence). V lost 6 bases to trimming and J lost 8 bases, with 20 bases between them. CDR3 DNA: TGCAGTGCGAGCCCACTAGCTCCTCTCCATGAGCAGTTCTTC. Translation gives CSASPLAPLHEQFF.